This entry lists 24 T cell receptor beta chains sequenced from one sample in a study of control samples from healthy donors and cancer patients. Data came from immunoSEQ multiplex PCR; TCRdb stores just in-frame clones and leaves some out. The sample lists 95,000 to 100,000 clones; 80% to 90% were seen once. Sequenced: blood. These receptors were taken from a man younger than 40 in good health.

As for this clone: One base away lies a much larger clone, so this may be a sequencing read error. The genes are TRBV5-6 and TRBJ1-6; D is perhaps TRBD1 (5 bases). Trimming left V 4 bases short and J 3 bases short, with 11 bases between. CDR3 length equals 15 residues. Per the germline V gene, CDR1 is SGHDT and CDR2 is YYEEEE. The CDR3 reads CASSSWDLYNSPLHF. The CDR3, as DNA: TGTGCCAGCAGCAGCTGGGACCTCTATAATTCACCCCTCCACTTT.

The chain has TRBV5-1 and TRBJ1-1; D ambiguous. Germline CDR1 is SGHRS and CDR2 is YFSETQ. There are 13 residues in the CDR3. Trimming cost V 0 bases and J 8 bases, with 11 bases left between them. CDR3 sequence: CASSLVAETEAFF. Here the CDR3 DNA reads TGCGCCAGCAGCTTGGTAGCAGAAACAGAAGCTTTCTTT.

The V and J genes are TRBV7-2 and TRBJ2-1; possible D gene TRBD2, 6 bases. CDR3 length: 16 residues. Germline-derived CDR1 and CDR2 are SGHTA and FQGNSA. Deletions cut 4 bases from V and 6 bases from J, with 19 bases between. CDR3 sequence (DNA): TGTGCCAGCAGCTCCAGGAGGGGCTACCCCTCCAATGAGCAGTTCTTC. Translation: CASSSRRGYPSNEQFF.

The chain is built from TRBV9 and TRBJ2-1; 7 positions match TRBD1. The CDR3 spans 16 residues. V shed 4 bases and J 4 bases; nucleotides not matched to a gene: 11. Germline CDR1 reads SGDLS; CDR2 reads YYNGEE. CDR3 nucleotide sequence: TGTGCCAGCAGCCAGGGGGTTTGGGACGGTTACAATGAGCAGTTCTTC. It specifies CASSQGVWDGYNEQFF.

CDR3 region: CASSFVYSKGFEQYF. CDR3 bases: TGTGCCAGCAGCTTCGTTTACAGTAAGGGTTTCGAGCAGTACTTC. The chain carries TRBV7-9 and TRBJ2-7; no clear D. The CDR3 is made up of 15 amino acids. Germline assignment: CDR1 SEHNR and CDR2 FQNEAQ (reference sequence). Between the trimmed V and J ends, which lost 3 bases and 6 bases, there was a span of 18 bases.

The V call is TRBV2, the J call TRBJ1-2; D ambiguous. Per germline, CDR1 SNHLY and CDR2 FYNNEI. Trimming left V 7 bases short and J 2 bases short, with 11 bases between. The CDR3 is 13 residues long. CDR3 DNA: TGTGCCAGCAAAATTCAGGAGAACTATGGCTACACCTTC. It is translated as CASKIQENYGYTF.

The chain couples TRBV27 to TRBJ1-5, with TRBD1 as a possible D gene (5 bases). V dropped 3 bases and J dropped 4 bases, with 13 bases sitting between them. The CDR3 has 15 residues. CDR1 is MNHEY, CDR2 SMNVEV, per germline (reference sequence). The CDR3 coding sequence is TGTGCCAGCAGTTTGTTTAATGGGGGTAATCAGCCCCAGCATTTT. This gives the protein CASSLFNGGNQPQHF.

The chain links TRBV9 to TRBJ2-5; TRBD2 aligns across 12 bases. This CDR3 is built from 15 residues. The V gene end was trimmed by 4 bases and the J gene end by 2 bases; junction bases not matched to a gene: 3. Germline values: CDR1 SGDLS, CDR2 YYNGEE. This CDR3 reads CASSTLAGGQETQYF. The CDR3 DNA is TGTGCCAGCAGCACCCTAGCGGGGGGGCAAGAGACCCAGTACTTC.

The V gene is TRBV7-6, the J gene TRBJ1-6, with D possibly matching TRBD1 (5 bases). The germline CDR1 and CDR2 sequences are SGHVS and FNYEAQ. Trimming took 0 bases from V and 3 from J, leaving 6 bases between them. This CDR3 is 15 amino acids long. This CDR3 reads CASSLARGYNSPLHF. DNA for the CDR3: TGTGCCAGCAGCTTAGCGAGGGGCTATAATTCACCCCTCCACTTT.

J is TRBJ1-5 and V is TRBV7-8; TRBD1 is a possible D gene (5 bases). Germline CDR1 and CDR2: SGHVS and FQNEAQ. The V and J ends lost 1 base and 6 bases respectively, with 10 bases between them. The CDR3 is 14 residues long. The DNA of the CDR3 is TGTGCCAGCAGCTTAGAGTGGGGGGGTCAGCCCCAGCATTTT. It yields the protein CASSLEWGGQPQHF.

The chain links TRBV19 to TRBJ2-7; D not certain. V was clipped by 3 bases and J by 1 base, with 10 bases between them. The CDR3 totals 14 residues. Germline CDR1 is LNHDA and CDR2 is SQIVND (reference sequence). This CDR3 reads CASSIFFSSYEQYF. The CDR3 nucleotides read TGTGCCAGTAGTATCTTTTTTTCGTCCTACGAGCAGTACTTC.

J is TRBJ1-2 and V is TRBV28; tentative D call: TRBD1 (5 bases). V dropped 3 bases and J dropped 4 bases, with 15 bases sitting between them. The CDR3 runs 15 residues. Germline CDR1 and CDR2: MDHEN and SYDVKM. The chain's CDR3 is CASSLAEAGRYGYTF. The DNA of the CDR3 is TGTGCCAGCAGTTTGGCCGAGGCAGGGCGCTATGGCTACACCTTC.

This sequence joins TRBV5-6 and TRBJ2-5; D may be TRBD1 (6 bases). The CDR3 spans 13 residues. Germline V gene data show CDR1 as SGHDT and CDR2 as YYEEEE. Trimming pared 0 bases from V and 3 bases from J, leaving 6 bases between. The CDR3 DNA is TGTGCCAGCAGCTTGGGACAGGAAGAGACCCAGTACTTC. Translation gives CASSLGQEETQYF.

The chain joins TRBV7-9 to TRBJ2-5; D is undetermined. CDR1 is SEHNR, CDR2 FQNEAQ, per germline (reference sequence). The CDR3 length is 14 residues. Trimming took off 4 bases at V and 6 bases at J, with 15 bases between the two ends. The CDR3 nucleotides read TGTGCCAGCAGCTCCTCAAAGAGTAAAAAGACCCAGTACTTC. It specifies CASSSSKSKKTQYF.

The chain carries TRBV19 and TRBJ1-5; D may be TRBD1 (6 bases). This CDR3 comprises 15 residues. Germline CDR1 reads LNHDA; CDR2 reads SQIVND (reference sequence). The V gene lost 9 bases and the J gene lost 0 bases, with 15 bases spanning the gap. The CDR3 nucleotides are TGTGCCAGCCAGACAGGCTCCTATAGCAATCAGCCCCAGCATTTT. Protein sequence: CASQTGSYSNQPQHF.

The chain is built from TRBV24-1 and TRBJ1-2, with no clear D. Germline lookup yields CDR1 KGHDR and CDR2 SFDVKD. V lost 4 bases and J 4 bases, leaving 12 bases between the germline ends. This CDR3 contains 14 residues. CDR3 amino acids: CATSDSGRIYGYTF. The CDR3 DNA sequence: TGTGCCACCAGTGACTCGGGCAGGATCTATGGCTACACCTTC.

The chain links TRBV11-2 to TRBJ2-6; D unresolved. The ends were cut back, 1 base at V and 0 bases at J, with 13 bases in the middle. Germline V lookup: CDR1 SGHAT, CDR2 FQNNGV. The CDR3 has 18 residues. The CDR3 DNA sequence: TGTGCCAGCAGCTTAGCTGTGGGCAGGAGCTCTGGGGCCAACGTCCTGACTTTC. Protein sequence: CASSLAVGRSSGANVLTF.

The chain is built from TRBV18 and TRBJ2-6; D is possibly TRBD1 (6 bases). The CDR3 sequence is 17 residues long. Trimming shortened V by 10 bases and J by 4 bases, and 23 bases separated the two germline ends. Per the germline V gene, CDR1 is KGHSH and CDR2 is LQKENI. The CDR3 coding sequence is TGTGCCACCACCCTGCTACAGGGACCCTCCGGGGCCAACGTCCTGACTTTC. Translation gives CATTLLQGPSGANVLTF. The whole variable domain, filled in from reference TRBV18 and TRBJ2-6, reads NAGVMQNPRHLVRRRGQEARLRCSPMKGHSHVYWYRQLPEEGLKFMVYLQKENIIDESGMPKERFSAEFPKEGPSILRIQQVVRGDSAAYFCATTLLQGPSGANVLTFGAGSRLTVL.

V gene TRBV6-4 combines with J gene TRBJ2-5; 11 positions match TRBD1. Looked up from germline, CDR1 is MRHNA and CDR2 is SNTAGT. V lost 4 bases to trimming and J lost 5 bases; unmatched junction nucleotides: 9. CDR3 length equals 16 residues. CDR3 protein: CASSATGTGGRETQYF. The DNA for the CDR3 is TGTGCCAGCAGTGCCACCGGGACAGGGGGTCGGGAGACCCAGTACTTC.

V is TRBV12-5 and J is TRBJ1-1; D is perhaps TRBD1 (5 bases). The CDR3 is 15 amino acids. CDR1 and CDR2 (germline): LGHNT, FRNRAP. Trimming cost V 3 bases and J 1 base, with 12 bases left between them. The CDR3 sequence is CASGFQGGANTEAFF. In DNA form, the CDR3 reads TGTGCTAGTGGTTTCCAAGGAGGGGCGAACACTGAAGCTTTCTTT.

The chain's CDR3 is CASSQDQGGGADTQYF. CDR3 coding DNA: TGTGCCAGCAGCCAAGATCAGGGTGGTGGTGCAGATACGCAGTATTTT. The V call is TRBV3-1 (or the pseudogene TRBV3-2), the J call TRBJ2-3, with D possibly being TRBD1 (5 bases). Between the trimmed V and J ends, which lost 0 bases and 4 bases, there was a span of 14 bases. The CDR3 has 16 residues. Germline-derived CDR1 and CDR2 are LGHDT and YNNKEL (reference sequence).

This clone was counted between two and nine times. The chain combines TRBV7-2 with TRBJ2-1; D is tentatively TRBD1 or TRBD2 (5 bases each). This CDR3 is 15 amino acids long. The germline CDR1 and CDR2 sequences are SGHTA and FQGNSA. The V end was cut by 4 bases, the J end by 6 bases, with 16 bases between. For the CDR3, the DNA is TGTGCCAGCAGCTCCACAGCGGCCCAGGGCAATGAGCAGTTCTTC. Translating gives CASSSTAAQGNEQFF.

The chain has TRBV7-9 and TRBJ1-4; a weak D match, TRBD1 (6 bases). The CDR3 spans 16 residues. Germline-derived CDR1 and CDR2 are SEHNR and FQNEAQ (reference sequence). V gave up 2 bases and J gave up 3 bases, with 13 bases separating them. The chain's CDR3 is CASSLRSAGANEKLFF. The CDR3, as DNA: TGTGCCAGCAGCTTAAGGTCGGCAGGGGCTAATGAAAAACTGTTTTTT.

The V call is TRBV7-9, the J call TRBJ2-1; TRBD2 agrees at 15 bases. This CDR3 comprises 17 residues. V was clipped by 6 bases and J by 6 bases; unmatched bases: 9. Germline V lookup: CDR1 SEHNR, CDR2 FQNEAQ (reference sequence). CDR3 in DNA: TGTGCCAGCAGGTACCCGGGACTAGCGGGAGGTGTCAATGAGCAGTTCTTC. Its protein product is CASRYPGLAGGVNEQFF.